One TCR beta chain is described in this entry. Repertoires were generated with immunoSEQ multiplex PCR, while TCRdb's copy carries only in-frame clones and drops some. The sample carries around 160,000 clones, around 81% recorded once. The source of the sample is a study of blood T cell repertoires in COVID-19. Study background: From the United States, Italy and Spain came samples of acute and convalescent COVID-19.

This CDR3 comprises 11 residues. In germline, CDR1 is MDHEN, CDR2 SYDVKM. Deletions cut 5 bases from V and 3 bases from J, with 2 bases between. Source material: peripheral blood. The rearrangement uses TRBV28 and TRBJ1-5; the D is unclear. The clonotype comes from a man in his 60s with active or convalescent COVID-19. CDR3 nucleotide sequence: TGTGCCAGCAGTCACAATCAGCCCCAGCATTTT. Its protein product is CASSHNQPQHF. Based on the CDR3 plus reference TRBV28 and TRBJ1-5, the full variable domain is DVKVTQSSRYLVKRTGEKVFLECVQDMDHENMFWYRQDPGLGLRLIYFSYDVKMKEKGDIPEGYSVSREKKERFSLILESASTNQTSMYLCASSHNQPQHFGDGTRLSIL.